This T cell receptor gamma chain was observed in a study of gamma delta lymphoproliferative disorders and STAT genes. About the research overall: Gamma-chain libraries were built from at least 50 ng of genomic DNA with the LymphoTrack Dx TCRG Assay.

J lost 7 bases, V lost 0 bases, and 6 bases had no gene match. The V gene's germline CDR1 is VTNTFY and CDR2 YDVSTARD (reference sequence). The CDR3 extends over 13 amino acids. The receptor sequences were amplified from genomic DNA of peripheral blood mononuclear cells. This clone was counted a few times. This sample also contains other DNA sequences that code for the same CDR3. TCRdb re-called the multiplex PCR reads with CATT. This table holds just under 2,000 gamma-chain clones, 6% to 8% found once. This clonotype was obtained from a human donor with gamma-delta T-cell large granular lymphocyte leukemia. The chain couples TRGV3 to TRGJ1 or TRGJ2. The J gene was not available in TCRdb and was assigned here by matching the DNA to germline segments. The sequenced sample was blood. The CDR3: CATWDRRGYKKLF. The CDR3 DNA follows: TGTGCCACCTGGGACAGGCGGGGCTATAAGAAACTCTTT.